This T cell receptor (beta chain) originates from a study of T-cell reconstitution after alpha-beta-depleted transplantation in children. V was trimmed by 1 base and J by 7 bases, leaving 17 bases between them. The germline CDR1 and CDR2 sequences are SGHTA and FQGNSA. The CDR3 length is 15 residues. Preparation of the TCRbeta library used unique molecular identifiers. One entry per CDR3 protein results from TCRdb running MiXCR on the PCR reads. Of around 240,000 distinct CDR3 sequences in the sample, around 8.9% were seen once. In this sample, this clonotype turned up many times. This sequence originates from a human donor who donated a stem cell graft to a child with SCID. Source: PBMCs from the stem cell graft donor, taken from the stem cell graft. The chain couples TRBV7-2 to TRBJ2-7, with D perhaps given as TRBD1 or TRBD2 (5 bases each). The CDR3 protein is CASSLVEGKGPEQYF. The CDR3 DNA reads TGTGCCAGCAGCTTAGTCGAGGGGAAGGGGCCTGAGCAGTACTTC.